These 13 T cell receptor beta chains originate from one sample sequenced in a study of human T cells and chemical hapten exposure. TCRdb re-called the RACE reads through MiXCR, storing one row per CDR3 protein. The table includes 35,000 to 40,000 distinct CDR3 sequences, roughly a tenth detected once. Described time point: pre-sensitization, week 0. The treatment here: therapeutic diphenylcyclopropenone sensitization with weekly scalp DPC. The sequenced sample was whole blood, obtained in connection with sensitization to the hapten diphenylcyclopropenone (DPC). Receptor source: a man under 40 with alopecia areata. Some clones in this sample may be carry-over from other donors' samples.

This clonotype showed up just a few times. The chain has TRBV20-1 and TRBJ2-5, with TRBD2 matching 10 bases. Germline assignment: CDR1 DFQATT and CDR2 SNEGSKA (reference sequence). CDR3 length: 15 residues. The ends lost 1 base at V and 2 bases at J; junction bases unmatched: 4. CDR3 bases: TGCAGTGCTAGAGTAGGACTAGCGGCACAAGAGACCCAGTACTTC. Amino acid sequence: CSARVGLAAQETQYF.

Only a few counts were recorded for this clonotype. V is TRBV7-9 and J is TRBJ2-3; 10 nucleotides match TRBD2. The V gene's germline CDR1 is SEHNR and CDR2 FQNEAQ (reference sequence). The CDR3 runs 18 residues. Unmatched junction bases numbered 12, after V lost 6 bases and J lost 0 bases. This CDR3 is CASSPEREGPGSTDTQYF. The CDR3 DNA reads TGTGCCAGCAGTCCCGAGCGGGAGGGCCCGGGAAGCACAGATACGCAGTATTTT.

This clonotype was counted a few times. This chain uses TRBV12-3 or TRBV12-4 with TRBJ1-1; tentatively, D is TRBD1 (5 bases). V was shortened by 4 bases and J by 4 bases, with 13 bases between the two germline ends. The CDR3 has 14 amino acids. Here the CDR3 reads CASSYKGSGTEAFF. The CDR3 nucleotides are TGTGCCAGCAGTTACAAGGGGAGCGGCACTGAAGCTTTCTTT.

This clonotype turned up a few times. V usage is TRBV29-1 and J usage is TRBJ2-1; 10 bases map to TRBD2. The junction had 6 bases not matched to a gene; V was cut back by 7 bases and J by 9 bases. This CDR3 is 12 amino acids long. Germline assignment: CDR1 SQVTM and CDR2 ANQGSEA. The CDR3 nucleotides read TGCAGCGAAAGCGGGAGGGGAAGTGAGCAGTTCTTC. Translated, it gives CSESGRGSEQFF.

This clonotype was detected many times. The V call is TRBV20-1, the J call TRBJ1-6; D is possibly TRBD1 (5 bases). The germline V gene has CDR1 DFQATT and CDR2 SNEGSKA (reference sequence). Trimming pared 6 bases from V and 7 bases from J, leaving 16 bases between. CDR3 length equals 14 residues. CDR3 DNA: TGCAGTGCCATGGGGGGGGAACAGAATTCACCCCTCCACTTT. This encodes CSAMGGEQNSPLHF.

This chain connects TRBV2 to TRBJ2-7; TRBD1 matches 10 bases. The CDR3 totals 14 residues. Germline V CDR1 and CDR2: SNHLY, FYNNEI. The ends lost 6 bases at V and 6 bases at J; junction bases unmatched: 8. In DNA, the CDR3 is TGTGCCAGCAGCCACGGGACAGGGGCCTTCGAGCAGTACGTC. It yields the protein CASSHGTGAFEQYV.

The V gene is TRBV2, the J gene TRBJ1-2; D ambiguous. The CDR3 loop spans 13 amino acids. The V gene lost 6 bases and the J gene lost 8 bases, with 16 bases spanning the gap. The germline V gene has CDR1 SNHLY and CDR2 FYNNEI. This CDR3 is CASSGEGILGYTF. CDR3 DNA: TGTGCCAGCAGCGGGGAGGGAATTCTCGGCTACACCTTC.

V is TRBV6-2 or TRBV6-3 and J is TRBJ1-1, with D hard to call. This CDR3 is 13 amino acids long. V was pared by 2 bases and J by 3 bases, with 7 bases between. CDR1 is MNHEY and CDR2 is SVGEGT in the germline V gene. The CDR3 DNA reads as TGTGCCAGCAGTTACCCGCGCCACACTGAAGCTTTCTTT. Translating it yields CASSYPRHTEAFF.

Ten or more counts support this clonotype. The V and J genes are TRBV6-6 and TRBJ2-3; maybe TRBD2 (5 bases). The germline V gene encodes CDR1 MNHNY and CDR2 SVGAGI (reference sequence). This CDR3 contains 13 residues. Between the trimmed V and J ends, which lost 2 bases and 3 bases, there was a span of 6 bases. The CDR3 loop is CASSYRGTDTQYF. CDR3 coding DNA: TGTGCCAGCAGTTACCGGGGTACAGATACGCAGTATTTT.

This clonotype showed up just a few times. The chain is built from TRBV5-1 and TRBJ1-1; unclear D gene. The CDR3 totals 14 residues. Trimming shortened V by 1 base and J by 1 base, and 8 bases separated the two germline ends. Germline CDR1 is SGHRS and CDR2 is YFSETQ. The CDR3: CASSLTPSNTEAFF. CDR3 sequence (DNA): TGCGCCAGCAGCTTGACACCATCGAACACTGAAGCTTTCTTT.

This clonotype was seen at least ten times. The chain recombines TRBV6-5 with TRBJ2-6; possibly TRBD2 for D (6 bases). V was shortened by 5 bases and J by 0 bases, with 14 bases between the two germline ends. This CDR3 is 17 amino acids long. CDR1 is MNHEY, CDR2 SVGAGI, per germline. The CDR3 DNA is TGTGCCAGCAGTAGGAGGGCAGCTGCCTCTGGGGCCAACGTCCTGACTTTC. It translates to CASSRRAAASGANVLTF.

This clonotype was observed a few times. This chain connects TRBV5-6 to TRBJ2-7; 9 bases line up with TRBD1. The CDR3 is 17 residues long. Germline V CDR1 and CDR2: SGHDT, YYEEEE. Trimming at V came to 3 bases and at J to 1 base, leaving 11 bases not matched to a gene. In DNA, the CDR3 is TGTGCCAGCAGCTCGGACAGGGGTCGTTTCCTTTCCTACGAGCAGTACGTC. It translates to CASSSDRGRFLSYEQYV.

The genes are TRBV7-8 and TRBJ2-6; no clear D. The length of the CDR3 is 17 residues. CDR1 is SGHVS, CDR2 FQNEAQ, per germline. V lost 1 base, J lost 1 base, and 11 bases lay in between. The CDR3 spells CASSLGAFWSGANVLTF. CDR3 nucleotides: TGTGCCAGCAGCTTAGGGGCCTTCTGGTCTGGGGCCAACGTCCTGACTTTC.